This T cell receptor beta chain was sequenced during a study of T cell responses to AZD1222 COVID-19 vaccine. Study information: Both about-4-week and about-12-week second-dose recipients were combined. Points from the study as a whole: Spike-specific TCRs gained breadth and depth after people received two AZD1222 doses. As reported, nearly half of all spike-specific TCRs target variant regions that are unmutated. Females outnumbered males among donors, who were mostly white British; clonal diversity was possibly underestimated.

Note on this clone: The antigen remains undetermined.

This table comes from immunoSEQ multiplex PCR, and its TCRdb copy is limited to in-frame clones, with some not included. The table lists roughly 120,000 clones, 75% to 90% of them singletons. Trimming shortened V by 8 bases and J by 0 bases, and 7 bases separated the two germline ends. This CDR3 has 13 residues. Germline loops: CDR1 LNHDA, CDR2 SQIVND (reference sequence). This chain joins TRBV19 and TRBJ2-2; no clear D. This TCR came from an adult in good health. The source was peripheral blood, collected on day 0 of AZD1222 vaccination. CDR3 in amino acids: CASCPANTGELFF. The DNA for the CDR3 is TGTGCCAGTTGTCCAGCGAACACCGGGGAGCTGTTTTTT.